The next 30 T cell receptor beta chains were all read from a single sample in a study of T cell repertoires in cytomegalovirus infection. TCRdb passed the reads through MiXCR, listing each CDR3 protein once. The top ten hold 20% to 30% of the sample, which has approximately 550,000 distinct CDR3 sequences, 16% seen once. The sample comprised CD8+ T cells from PBMCs. Receptor source: a human donor in good health (CMV status not recorded). Some clones in this sample may be carry-over from other donors' samples.

In this sample, this clonotype turned up many times. This chain joins TRBV27 and TRBJ2-7; 10 nucleotides align to TRBD2. J was trimmed by 2 bases and V by 6 bases; bases with no gene match: 10. CDR3 size: 16 residues. The V gene's germline CDR1 is MNHEY and CDR2 SMNVEV (reference sequence). The CDR3 is CASSDSSGRPAYEQYF. CDR3 in DNA: TGTGCCAGCAGCGATTCTAGCGGGAGACCAGCCTACGAGCAGTACTTC.

This clonotype was seen many times. The chain carries TRBV7-2 and TRBJ1-6; D is unresolved. This CDR3 contains 16 residues. Trimming left V 5 bases short and J 0 bases short, with 11 bases between. Germline V CDR1 and CDR2: SGHTA, FQGNSA. The CDR3 spells CASSPGRSSYNSPLHF. The CDR3 DNA reads as TGTGCCAGCAGCCCTGGGAGGAGCTCCTATAATTCACCCCTCCACTTT. Together with reference TRBV7-2 and TRBJ1-6, the CDR3 gives the full variable domain: GAGVSQSPSNKVTEKGKDVELRCDPISGHTALYWYRQSLGQGLEFLIYFQGNSAPDKSGLPSDRFSAERTGGSVSTLTIQRTQQEDSAVYLCASSPGRSSYNSPLHFGNGTRLTVT.

The chain is built from TRBV7-4 and TRBJ2-2; D remains ambiguous. From germline, CDR1 is SGHVT and CDR2 SQSDAQ. The CDR3 has 18 residues. V was pared by 3 bases and J by 2 bases, with 19 bases between. The CDR3 loop is CASSFLSRVSGNTGELFF. The CDR3 DNA is TGTGCCAGCAGCTTCTTGTCTCGGGTATCAGGCAACACCGGGGAGCTGTTTTTT.

About this clonotype itself: A much larger clone differs from this one at a single base, so this may be a read error. As the CDR3 is not closed by the conserved phenylalanine or tryptophan, this likely results from a read error. The V gene is TRBV27, the J gene TRBJ2-5; D possibly corresponds to TRBD1 (5 bases). This CDR3 spans 13 amino acids. Germline V CDR1 and CDR2: MNHEY, SMNVEV (reference sequence). Deletions cut 3 bases from V and 4 bases from J, with 9 bases between. The CDR3, as DNA: TGTGCCAGCAGTTTGGCAGGGCGAGAGACCCAGTACTTA. Its translation is CASSLAGRETQYL.

This clonotype was picked up many times. The V call is TRBV12-3 or TRBV12-4, the J call TRBJ2-1, with a weak D call TRBD2 (7 bases). CDR3 length: 15 residues. V dropped 3 bases and J dropped 5 bases, with 14 bases sitting between them. The CDR3 is CASSFGGGRNNEQFF. In DNA, the CDR3 is TGTGCCAGCAGTTTTGGGGGGGGGCGGAACAATGAGCAGTTCTTC.

This clonotype was observed many times. This chain joins TRBV7-2 and TRBJ2-1, with no clear D. CDR1 and CDR2 from the germline V gene are SGHTA and FQGNSA. The CDR3 is 13 amino acids. Trimming shortened V by 4 bases and J by 7 bases, and 11 bases separated the two germline ends. The CDR3 region is CASSSARFNEQFF. The CDR3, as DNA: TGTGCCAGCAGCTCAGCTAGGTTTAATGAGCAGTTCTTC. Variable domain in full (rest from reference TRBV7-2 and TRBJ2-1): GAGVSQSPSNKVTEKGKDVELRCDPISGHTALYWYRQSLGQGLEFLIYFQGNSAPDKSGLPSDRFSAERTGGSVSTLTIQRTQQEDSAVYLCASSSARFNEQFFGPGTRLTVL.

This clonotype was observed a few times. The chain has TRBV9 and TRBJ2-3; TRBD2 aligns across 11 bases. CDR3 size: 16 residues. Germline V CDR1 and CDR2: SGDLS, YYNGEE. V shed 2 bases and J 2 bases; nucleotides not matched to a gene: 4. CDR3 region: CASSVGLAAFTDTQYF. CDR3 bases: TGTGCCAGCAGCGTGGGACTAGCGGCCTTCACAGATACGCAGTATTTT. The entire variable domain, with the rest obtained from reference TRBV9 and TRBJ2-3, is as follows: DSGVTQTPKHLITATGQRVTLRCSPRSGDLSVYWYQQSLDQGLQFLIQYYNGEERAKGNILERFSAQQFPDLHSELNLSSLELGDSALYFCASSVGLAAFTDTQYFGPGTRLTVL.

V and J are TRBV28 and TRBJ2-1; TRBD2 agrees at 9 bases. The CDR3 contains 15 residues. V was clipped by 4 bases and J by 6 bases; unmatched bases: 7. Per germline, CDR1 MDHEN and CDR2 SYDVKM. CDR3 nucleotides: TGTGCCAGCAGTTGGGCGGGAGGGAGGGGCAATGAGCAGTTCTTC. It yields the protein CASSWAGGRGNEQFF. Combining the CDR3 with reference TRBV28 and TRBJ2-1 gives the whole variable domain DVKVTQSSRYLVKRTGEKVFLECVQDMDHENMFWYRQDPGLGLRLIYFSYDVKMKEKGDIPEGYSVSREKKERFSLILESASTNQTSMYLCASSWAGGRGNEQFFGPGTRLTVL.

The rearrangement uses TRBV5-1 and TRBJ2-7; tentatively, D is TRBD2 (5 bases). Trimming shortened V by 4 bases and J by 4 bases, and 12 bases separated the two germline ends. The CDR3 runs to 13 residues. The V gene's germline CDR1 is SGHRS and CDR2 YFSETQ. For the CDR3, the DNA is TGCGCCAGCAGCGCCCCCGGGAATTACGAGCAGTACTTC. As protein: CASSAPGNYEQYF.

V and J are TRBV5-1 and TRBJ1-1; D not resolved. Germline CDR1 is SGHRS and CDR2 is YFSETQ. The CDR3 consists of 11 residues. Deletions cut 0 bases from V and 11 bases from J, with 8 bases between. This chain's CDR3 is CASSLGRDAFF. The CDR3 nucleotides are TGCGCCAGCAGCTTGGGGAGGGATGCTTTCTTT.

CDR3 in amino acids: CASSYARDSENTGELFF. DNA of the CDR3: TGTGCCAGCAGTTACGCGCGGGATAGCGAGAACACCGGGGAGCTGTTTTTT. V and J are TRBV27 and TRBJ2-2, with D possibly matching TRBD2 (6 bases). From germline, CDR1 is MNHEY and CDR2 SMNVEV (reference sequence). The CDR3 totals 17 residues. Trimming shortened V by 4 bases and J by 1 base, and 16 bases separated the two germline ends.

This clonotype was counted many times. The chain joins TRBV7-3 to TRBJ2-1; D call uncertain. The germline CDR1 and CDR2 sequences are SGHTA and FQGTGA. The CDR3 is 13 residues long. V shed 5 bases and J shed 8 bases, with 13 bases lying between them. CDR3 nucleotide sequence: TGTGCCAGCAGCCGCTTTATCAGCCATGAGCAGTTCTTC. The encoded protein is CASSRFISHEQFF.

Comment on this clonotype: The junction departs from germline at one end; a sequencing error may be responsible. The chain links TRBV4-1 to TRBJ2-7; 7 bases line up with TRBD2. The CDR3 is made up of 15 amino acids. The germline gives CDR1 MGHRA, CDR2 YSYEKL. CDR3 residues: CASSQGLGAGYVQYF. The CDR3 bases are TGCGCCAGCAGCCAAGGGCTTGGAGCGGGGTACGTGCAGTACTTC.

This clonotype was detected only a few times. This chain links TRBV2 with TRBJ2-2; 8 nucleotides agree with TRBD2. After removal of 4 bases from V and 9 bases from J, the junction contained 13 bases not matched to a gene. CDR1 SNHLY and CDR2 FYNNEI come from the germline V gene. This CDR3 comprises 16 residues. The CDR3 region has the DNA TGTGCCAGCAGTGTTGGCGGGACTAGTGCTGACCGGGAGCTGTTTTTT. Amino acids: CASSVGGTSADRELFF.

This clonotype was counted many times. The V call is TRBV6-2 or TRBV6-3, the J call TRBJ2-1, with D uncertain. The CDR3 sequence is 12 residues long. Trimming took off 1 base at V and 10 bases at J, with 8 bases between the two ends. CDR1 is MNHEY, CDR2 SVGEGT, per germline. This CDR3 is CASSYYGWEQFF. CDR3 nucleotides: TGTGCCAGCAGTTACTACGGGTGGGAGCAGTTCTTC.

In its sample, this clonotype was seen many times. The chain uses TRBV7-9 and TRBJ2-1; maybe TRBD2 (5 bases). With 7 bases removed from V and 5 bases from J, the gap between germline ends came to 9 bases. Germline V gives CDR1 SEHNR, CDR2 FQNEAQ (reference sequence). This CDR3 contains 12 residues. The CDR3 nucleotides are TGTGCCAGCATGAGCGGAGACAATGAGCAGTTCTTC. Translating it yields CASMSGDNEQFF.

Ten or more counts support this clonotype. V gene TRBV2 combines with J gene TRBJ2-6, with 8 bases aligning to TRBD1. V shed 10 bases and J 3 bases; nucleotides not matched to a gene: 14. The germline gives CDR1 SNHLY, CDR2 FYNNEI. CDR3 size: 17 residues. The CDR3 bases are TGTGCCACCTGGGGCCTCGGCAGGGGGCGTGGGGCCAACGTCCTGACTTTC. It specifies CATWGLGRGRGANVLTF.

There are a few counts of this clonotype. The V and J genes are TRBV11-2 and TRBJ1-1; the D is unclear. This CDR3 region has 16 residues. CDR1 is SGHAT and CDR2 is FQNNGV in the germline V gene. V lost 1 base and J 5 bases, leaving 17 bases between the germline ends. In DNA, the CDR3 is TGTGCCAGCAGCTTAGGTTCCGGGCGCGGAGTGACTGAAGCTTTCTTT. Translation: CASSLGSGRGVTEAFF.

This clonotype has at least ten counts. The rearrangement joins TRBV2 to TRBJ2-7; weak D call: TRBD1 (6 bases). This CDR3 comprises 16 residues. The V end lost 3 bases, the J end lost 3 bases, and 18 bases lay between the germline ends. Looked up from germline, CDR1 is SNHLY and CDR2 is FYNNEI. The CDR3 sequence is CASSDDLEGGFYEQYF. For the CDR3, the DNA is TGTGCCAGCAGTGACGATCTCGAAGGGGGATTCTACGAGCAGTACTTC. Full variable domain (remainder filled in from reference TRBV2 and TRBJ2-7): EPEVTQTPSHQVTQMGQEVILRCVPISNHLYFYWYRQILGQKVEFLVSFYNNEISEKSEIFDDQFSVERPDGSNFTLKIRSTKLEDSAMYFCASSDDLEGGFYEQYFGPGTRLTVT.

This sequence joins TRBV30 and TRBJ2-7, with 9 bases matching TRBD2. The CDR3 covers 13 residues. Germline V CDR1 and CDR2: GTSNPN, SVGIG (reference sequence). With V trimmed by 2 bases and J by 1 base, 0 bases remained unmatched. The CDR3 nucleotides are TGTGCCTGGAGTAGCGGGGGGTCCTACGAGCAGTACTTC. Translation gives CAWSSGGSYEQYF. Supplemented by reference TRBV30 and TRBJ2-7, the full variable domain reads SQTIHQWPATLVQPVGSPLSLECTVEGTSNPNLYWYRQAAGRGLQLLFYSVGIGQISSEVPQNLSASRPQDRQFILSSKKLLLSDSGFYLCAWSSGGSYEQYFGPGTRLTVT.

The table lists this clonotype with many counts. J is TRBJ1-1 and V is TRBV7-9, with D unresolved. V lost 5 bases to trimming and J lost 1 base, with 14 bases between them. The germline gives CDR1 SEHNR, CDR2 FQNEAQ (reference sequence). This CDR3 is 15 amino acids long. DNA of the CDR3: TGTGCCAGCAGCCGAACCGGACGGACGAACACTGAAGCTTTCTTT. It yields the protein CASSRTGRTNTEAFF. Supplemented by reference TRBV7-9 and TRBJ1-1, the full variable domain reads DTGVSQNPRHKITKRGQNVTFRCDPISEHNRLYWYRQTLGQGPEFLTYFQNEAQLEKSRLLSDRFSAERPKGSFSTLEIQRTEQGDSAMYLCASSRTGRTNTEAFFGQGTRLTVV.

This clonotype was seen a few times. The chain links TRBV4-1 to TRBJ1-2; no clear D. Germline V gene sequence: CDR1 MGHRA, CDR2 YSYEKL. The CDR3 has 14 residues. Between the trimmed V and J ends, which lost 0 bases and 4 bases, there was a span of 9 bases. CDR3 bases: TGCGCCAGCAGCCAAGATCTCAGACCCTATGGCTACACCTTC. This encodes CASSQDLRPYGYTF.

This chain connects TRBV9 to TRBJ1-3; no reliable D call. Germline V CDR1 and CDR2: SGDLS, YYNGEE. V was clipped by 0 bases and J by 3 bases, with 4 bases between them. This CDR3 is 13 amino acids long. The CDR3 nucleotides are TGTGCCAGCAGCGTAGATCATGGAAACACCATATATTTT. Encoded protein: CASSVDHGNTIYF.

In this sample, this clonotype turned up many times. The V and J genes are TRBV6-2 or TRBV6-3 and TRBJ2-3, with no clear D. The length of the CDR3 is 17 residues. Deletions cut 0 bases from V and 4 bases from J, with 17 bases between. The V gene's germline CDR1 is MNHEY and CDR2 SVGEGT. CDR3 nucleotide sequence: TGTGCCAGCAGTTACTCGAAGCAAAGCGATTCTTCAGATACGCAGTATTTT. It translates to CASSYSKQSDSSDTQYF.

This clonotype was recorded a few times. The chain couples TRBV12-3 or TRBV12-4 to TRBJ2-1; no clear D. The CDR3 runs 12 residues. Between the trimmed V and J ends, which lost 5 bases and 7 bases, there was a span of 9 bases. CDR3 sequence reads: CASSGNRNEQFF. CDR3 nucleotide sequence: TGTGCCAGCAGTGGGAATAGGAATGAGCAGTTCTTC.

This clonotype was seen a few times. This chain links TRBV3-1 with TRBJ2-1, with D perhaps TRBD2 (6 bases). The length of the CDR3 is 17 residues. V lost 3 bases to trimming and J lost 8 bases, with 23 bases between them. Germline lookup yields CDR1 LGHDT and CDR2 YNNKEL (reference sequence). The CDR3 spells CASSHLPRSGRWDEQFF. For the CDR3, the DNA is TGTGCCAGCAGCCACCTCCCCCGTAGCGGTCGTTGGGATGAGCAGTTCTTC.

This clonotype was seen only a few times. This chain links TRBV5-1 with TRBJ2-5; a weak D match, TRBD2 (6 bases). The V and J ends lost 3 bases and 3 bases respectively, with 15 bases between them. Per the germline V gene, CDR1 is SGHRS and CDR2 is YFSETQ. The CDR3 is made up of 15 amino acids. CDR3 loop: CASSSPEWGEETQYF. DNA of the CDR3: TGCGCCAGCAGCTCCCCAGAATGGGGGGAAGAGACCCAGTACTTC.

This clonotype has a count of ten or more. The chain joins TRBV6-5 to TRBJ2-3, with D possibly TRBD2 on 6 matching bases. In germline, CDR1 is MNHEY, CDR2 SVGAGI. The length of the CDR3 is 15 residues. V lost 0 bases to trimming and J lost 5 bases, with 12 bases between them. CDR3 in DNA: TGTGCCAGCAGTTACTCGCGGGACCGGGGAGATACGCAGTATTTT. Translating it yields CASSYSRDRGDTQYF.

This clonotype was counted between two and nine times. The genes are TRBV6-2 or TRBV6-3 and TRBJ2-7; TRBD1 or TRBD2 may be the D gene (5 bases each). Trimming took 6 bases from V and 7 from J, leaving 13 bases between them. This CDR3 comprises 12 residues. In germline, CDR1 is MNHEY, CDR2 SVGEGT. The CDR3 DNA reads TGTGCCAGCAGCCCCGGGGCGATTGAGCAGTACTTC. As protein: CASSPGAIEQYF.

This sequence joins TRBV29-1 and TRBJ2-4; tentative D call: TRBD1 (5 bases). The V end was cut by 7 bases, the J end by 3 bases, with 16 bases between. The CDR3 spans 14 residues. The germline V gene has CDR1 SQVTM and CDR2 ANQGSEA. CDR3: CSAQGILGKNIQYF. DNA of the CDR3: TGCAGCGCCCAGGGTATCCTAGGCAAAAACATTCAGTACTTC.